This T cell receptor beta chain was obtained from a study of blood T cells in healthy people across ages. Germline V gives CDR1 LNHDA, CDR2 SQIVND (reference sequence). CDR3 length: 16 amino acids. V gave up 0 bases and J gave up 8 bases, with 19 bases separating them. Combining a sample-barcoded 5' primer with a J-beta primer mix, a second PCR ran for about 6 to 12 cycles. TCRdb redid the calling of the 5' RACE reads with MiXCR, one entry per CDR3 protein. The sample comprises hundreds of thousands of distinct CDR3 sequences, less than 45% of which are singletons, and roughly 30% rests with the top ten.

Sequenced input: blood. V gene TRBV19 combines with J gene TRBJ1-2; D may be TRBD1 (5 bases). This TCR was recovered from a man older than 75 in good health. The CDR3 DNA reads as TGTGCCAGTAGTATAGAGGGGCAGAGGAGACGGATCGGCTACACCTTC. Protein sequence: CASSIEGQRRRIGYTF. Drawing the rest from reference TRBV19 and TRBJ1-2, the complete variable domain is DGGITQSPKYLFRKEGQNVTLSCEQNLNHDAMYWYRQDPGQGLRLIYYSQIVNDFQKGDIAEGYSVSREKKESFPLTVTSAQKNPTAFYLCASSIEGQRRRIGYTFGSGTRLTVV.